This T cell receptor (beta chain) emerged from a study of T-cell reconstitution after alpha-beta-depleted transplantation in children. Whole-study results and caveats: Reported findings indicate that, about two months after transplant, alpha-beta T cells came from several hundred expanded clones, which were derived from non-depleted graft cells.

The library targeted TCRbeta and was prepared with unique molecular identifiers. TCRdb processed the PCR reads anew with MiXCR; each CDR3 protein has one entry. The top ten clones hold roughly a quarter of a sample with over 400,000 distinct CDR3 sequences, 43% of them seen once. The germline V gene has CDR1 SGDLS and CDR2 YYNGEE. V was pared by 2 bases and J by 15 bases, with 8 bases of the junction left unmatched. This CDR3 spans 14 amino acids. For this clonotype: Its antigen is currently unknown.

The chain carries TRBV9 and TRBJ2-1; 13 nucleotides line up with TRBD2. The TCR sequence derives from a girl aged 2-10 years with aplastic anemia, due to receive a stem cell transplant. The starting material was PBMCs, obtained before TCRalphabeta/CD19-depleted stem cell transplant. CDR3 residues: CASSVRTSGSDPFF. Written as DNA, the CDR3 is TGTGCCAGCAGCGTTCGGACTAGCGGGAGTGATCCGTTCTTC.